Each of the 12 T cell receptor beta chains below was sequenced from the same sample in a study of T cell responses to AZD1222 COVID-19 vaccine. Sequencing was performed with immunoSEQ multiplex PCR; in TCRdb, only in-frame clones are kept and a portion is missing. The profile shows some 97,000 clones, 87% of them singletons. The sample here was peripheral blood, taken on day 0 of AZD1222 vaccination. These TCRs come from an adult in good health.

V usage is TRBV3-1 (or the pseudogene TRBV3-2) and J usage is TRBJ1-2, with 9 bases fitting TRBD1. The germline CDR1 and CDR2 sequences are LGHDT and YNNKEL (reference sequence). CDR3 length: 18 amino acids. Trimming removed 1 base from V and 0 bases from J; junction bases left unmatched: 9. The CDR3 bases are TGTGCCAGCAGCCAAGCCGGGACAGGGACCCGAGCTAACTATGGCTACACCTTC. It codes for CASSQAGTGTRANYGYTF.

This clone was counted a few times. The chain couples TRBV6-6 to TRBJ2-7; D ambiguous. CDR3 size: 11 residues. V was trimmed by 6 bases and J by 6 bases, leaving 9 bases between them. Looked up from germline, CDR1 is MNHNY and CDR2 is SVGAGI (reference sequence). CDR3 protein: CASSDVSEQYF. The CDR3 bases are TGTGCCAGCAGCGACGTCAGCGAGCAGTACTTC.

The rearrangement links TRBV3-1 (or the pseudogene TRBV3-2) to TRBJ1-3; 8 bases map to TRBD1. This CDR3 has 15 amino acids. Germline V gene data show CDR1 as LGHDT and CDR2 as YNNKEL (reference sequence). The V segment lost 6 bases and the J segment 2 bases; nucleotides outside the gene matches: 6. DNA for the CDR3: TGTGCCAGCAGGGACAGGGCCCGAACTGGAAACACCATATATTTT. Protein sequence: CASRDRARTGNTIYF.

This clone was recorded only once. The chain recombines TRBV2 with TRBJ1-4; D is uncertain. Between the trimmed V and J ends, which lost 11 bases and 8 bases, there was a span of 15 bases. Germline loops: CDR1 SNHLY, CDR2 FYNNEI. CDR3 length equals 12 residues. The CDR3 DNA reads as TGTGCCGTCGGGCTAGCTAGGGAAAAACTGTTTTTT. It translates to CAVGLAREKLFF.

Points on this clone: The identical CDR3 is also encoded by other nucleotide sequences in the sample. CDR3 protein: CASSEVGSGNTIYF. The CDR3 DNA is TGTGCCAGCAGTGAAGTGGGTTCGGGAAACACCATATATTTT. The rearrangement links TRBV2 to TRBJ1-3, with no clear D. V gave up 1 base and J gave up 4 bases, with 8 bases separating them. There are 14 residues in the CDR3. The germline CDR1 and CDR2 sequences are SNHLY and FYNNEI.

The J gene is TRBJ1-2, the V gene TRBV3-1 (or the pseudogene TRBV3-2), with a weak D call TRBD1 (5 bases). Germline V gives CDR1 LGHDT, CDR2 YNNKEL (reference sequence). V lost 4 bases and J lost 0, with 6 bases in between. The CDR3 has 13 residues. CDR3: CASSLTANYGYTF. The CDR3 bases are TGTGCCAGCAGCCTGACAGCTAACTATGGCTACACCTTC.

The chain uses TRBV6-5 and TRBJ1-6; 8 bases align to TRBD1. V trimming: 5 bases; J trimming: 7 bases; junction bases outside the gene matches: 7. This CDR3 spans 15 amino acids. Germline lookup yields CDR1 MNHEY and CDR2 SVGAGI. CDR3 DNA sequence: TGTGCCAGCAGTCCAAGGCAGGGGGCGAATTCACCCCTCCACTTT. It is translated as CASSPRQGANSPLHF.

This rearrangement joins TRBV6-2 or TRBV6-3 to TRBJ2-1; the D gene is possibly TRBD2 (6 bases). The CDR3 is 16 residues long. CDR1 is MNHEY and CDR2 is SVGEGT in the germline V gene. Trimming shortened V by 5 bases and J by 6 bases, and 20 bases separated the two germline ends. In DNA form, the CDR3 reads TGTGCCAGCAGTGGCGGGGTTGGACGGTATGGCAATGAGCAGTTCTTC. This gives the protein CASSGGVGRYGNEQFF.

The rearrangement uses TRBV27 and TRBJ1-5; 9 positions agree with TRBD1. The germline gives CDR1 MNHEY, CDR2 SMNVEV (reference sequence). The V gene end was trimmed by 7 bases and the J gene end by 6 bases; junction bases not matched to a gene: 13. This CDR3 has 16 residues. The CDR3 DNA is TGTGCCAGCAAATCTCAGGGACAGGGTGAGGGTCAGCCCCAGCATTTT. Translated: CASKSQGQGEGQPQHF.

The J gene is TRBJ1-3, the V gene TRBV7-9, with D unclear. Germline values: CDR1 SEHNR, CDR2 FQNEAQ (reference sequence). The CDR3 runs 17 residues. With 0 bases removed from V and 0 bases from J, the gap between germline ends came to 12 bases. CDR3 residues: CASSLAEQRSSGNTIYF. The CDR3 nucleotides read TGTGCCAGCAGCTTAGCGGAACAGCGAAGCTCTGGAAACACCATATATTTT. The full variable domain, with the rest looked up from reference TRBV7-9 and TRBJ1-3, is DTGVSQNPRHKITKRGQNVTFRCDPISEHNRLYWYRQTLGQGPEFLTYFQNEAQLEKSRLLSDRFSAERPKGSFSTLEIQRTEQGDSAMYLCASSLAEQRSSGNTIYFGEGSWLTVV.

This clone came up many times. The V and J genes are TRBV4-1 and TRBJ1-1; TRBD1 aligns across 7 bases. The germline V gene has CDR1 MGHRA and CDR2 YSYEKL. V was pared by 8 bases and J by 6 bases, with 18 bases of the junction left unmatched. This CDR3 is 16 amino acids long. The CDR3, as DNA: TGCGCCAGCGGAGGGACAGCTAGTTGGGTCATCTCTGAAGCTTTCTTT. Translated: CASGGTASWVISEAFF.

This clone was recorded only once. CDR3 coding DNA: TGTGCCAGCAGCCTTCGGTGGGGAGGGGCAACCGGGGAGCTGTTTTTT. The encoded protein is CASSLRWGGATGELFF. The V and J genes are TRBV11-3 and TRBJ2-2; 7 positions match TRBD2. The ends lost 5 bases at V and 5 bases at J; junction bases unmatched: 11. Germline V gene sequence: CDR1 SGHNT, CDR2 YENEEA. The CDR3 is 16 amino acids.